The source of this T cell receptor (beta chain) is a study of OX40 agonist ivuxolimab in advanced cancers. Study-wide context: Enrollees could have had prior anti-PD-1, anti-PD-L1 or anti-CTLA-4 therapy, which approximately 40% had received. There were three patients with partial responses, one having hepatocellular carcinoma and two cutaneous melanoma.

Losses at the gene ends were 5 bases for V and 1 base for J; bases not matched to a gene: 8. The CDR3 has 17 residues. Looked up from germline, CDR1 is SGHDT and CDR2 is YYEEEE. Only one count was recorded for this clone. The protocol was immunoSEQ multiplex PCR, while the TCRdb copy is restricted to in-frame clones and leaves out a portion. The sample shows about 110,000 clones, less than 95% of them seen only once. The sequence came from an adult with an advanced solid tumor such as melanoma, head and neck, liver or kidney cancer. The V call is TRBV5-6, the J call TRBJ1-5, with 11 bases matching TRBD1. Here the sequenced sample was CD4+ or CD8+ T cells sorted from blood, taken in a trial of the OX40 agonist ivuxolimab. CDR3 residues: CASSLFRDRGSNQPQHF. The CDR3 DNA reads TGTGCCAGCAGTCTTTTTCGGGACAGGGGGAGCAATCAGCCCCAGCATTTT.